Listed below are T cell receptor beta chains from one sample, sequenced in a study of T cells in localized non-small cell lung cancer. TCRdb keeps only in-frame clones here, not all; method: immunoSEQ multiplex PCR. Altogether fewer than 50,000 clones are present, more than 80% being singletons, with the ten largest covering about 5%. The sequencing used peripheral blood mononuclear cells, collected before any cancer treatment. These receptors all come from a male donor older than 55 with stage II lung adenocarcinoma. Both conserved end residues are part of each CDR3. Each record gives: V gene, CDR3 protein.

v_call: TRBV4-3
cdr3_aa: CASSPRPTGGDTQYF

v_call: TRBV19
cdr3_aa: CASNAGTAYSNQPQHF

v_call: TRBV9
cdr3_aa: CASSVAQPGDTQYF

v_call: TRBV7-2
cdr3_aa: CASSLGIPWSSYEQYF

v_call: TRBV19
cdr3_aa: CAGGGQYSNQPQHF

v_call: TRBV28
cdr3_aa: CASSLSPTEETQYF

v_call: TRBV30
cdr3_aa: CAWSVLRGTEAFF

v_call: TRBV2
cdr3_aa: CASRWDLSGNTIYF

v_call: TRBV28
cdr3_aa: CASMSSTGADSPLHF

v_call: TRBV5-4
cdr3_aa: CASSRQGTNEKLFF

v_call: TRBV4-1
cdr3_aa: CASSQAGKFNNEQFF

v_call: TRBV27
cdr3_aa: CASSFQRTPGTGNQPQHF

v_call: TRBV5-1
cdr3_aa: CASSLARGNSYTDTQYF

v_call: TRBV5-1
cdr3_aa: CASSQRDDTEAFF

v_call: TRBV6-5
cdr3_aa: CASRRTGTAWYEQYF

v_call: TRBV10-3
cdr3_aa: CAISEEGPEVTGLHF

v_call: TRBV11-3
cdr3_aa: CARPRPNYGYTF

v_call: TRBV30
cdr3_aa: CAWSLAGVSYNEQFF